This TCR beta chain is drawn from a study of blood T cells in healthy people across ages. Overall study findings and caveats: Among T cells, TCR beta diversity per million cells dropped roughly linearly as age rose.

Primers used in a second PCR of about 7 to 12 cycles were a sample-barcoded 5' primer and a J-beta primer mix. TCRdb reprocessed the 5' RACE reads via MiXCR and lists one record per CDR3 protein. The table includes 700,000 or so distinct CDR3 sequences, about a fifth detected once. V shed 3 bases and J shed 3 bases, with 5 bases lying between them. Per germline, CDR1 DFQATT and CDR2 SNEGSKA (reference sequence). The CDR3 extends over 11 amino acids. In this sample, this clonotype turned up a few times. No antigen is known for it. Sequenced sample: blood. The chain has TRBV20-1 and TRBJ1-2; D is ambiguous. The clonotype comes from a man in his 70s in good health. The CDR3 DNA is TGCAGTGCTAGTCAGGACTATGGCTACACCTTC. Translating it yields CSASQDYGYTF.